The 6 T cell receptor beta chains given below trace back to one sample, sequenced in a study of CD4+ T cells in melanoma. Measured with immunoSEQ multiplex PCR; TCRdb has only the in-frame clones, and not every one. In the table there are 11,000 to 15,000 clones, roughly two thirds of which are singletons. The material sequenced was cells from a culture (not recorded whether cultured in vitro). The receptors derive from a human donor with melanoma.

V is TRBV9 and J is TRBJ1-3, with D possibly being TRBD1 (6 bases). Trimming removed 4 bases at V and 4 bases at J, with 15 bases between. The germline CDR1 and CDR2 sequences are SGDLS and YYNGEE. This CDR3 has 15 amino acids. DNA for the CDR3: TGTGCCAGCAGCCTTACAGGGTTTCAAGGAAACACCATATATTTT. This sequence encodes CASSLTGFQGNTIYF.

The chain employs TRBV7-2 and TRBJ2-7; D possibly uses TRBD1 or TRBD2 (7 bases each). The CDR3 loop spans 15 amino acids. With 2 bases removed from V and 4 bases from J, the gap between germline ends came to 15 bases. The germline gives CDR1 SGHTA, CDR2 FQGNSA. The CDR3 protein is CASSLIPGGAYEQYF. In nucleotides, the CDR3 is TGTGCCAGCAGCTTAATCCCAGGGGGGGCTTACGAGCAGTACTTC.

This chain connects TRBV9 to TRBJ1-1; no firm D call. The CDR3 sequence is 14 residues long. Germline loops: CDR1 SGDLS, CDR2 YYNGEE. V lost 0 bases and J lost 2, with 8 bases in between. CDR3 protein: CASSVVPDNTEAFF. The CDR3 DNA sequence: TGTGCCAGCAGCGTAGTTCCAGATAACACTGAAGCTTTCTTT.

The chain links TRBV7-9 to TRBJ1-6; D is ambiguous. The CDR3 is 13 residues long. Germline V gene sequence: CDR1 SEHNR, CDR2 FQNEAQ (reference sequence). Trimming removed 3 bases from V and 4 bases from J, with 4 bases in between. For the CDR3, the DNA is TGTGCCAGCAGCTTTGGATATAATTCACCCCTCCACTTT. It translates to CASSFGYNSPLHF.

This clone is medium-sized by share. Here the CDR3 DNA reads TGTGCCACCAAGACAGGGACCAATTCACCCCTCCACTTT. Its translation is CATKTGTNSPLHF. V is TRBV6-6 and J is TRBJ1-6; 7 nucleotides line up with TRBD1. Germline V gene data show CDR1 as MNHNY and CDR2 as SVGAGI (reference sequence). This CDR3 contains 13 residues. J was trimmed by 7 bases and V by 10 bases; bases with no gene match: 7.

The chain carries TRBV5-1 and TRBJ2-1, with 14 nucleotides matching TRBD2. V shed 7 bases, J shed 9 bases, and the junction held 9 bases outside the gene matches. The germline V gene has CDR1 SGHRS and CDR2 YFSETQ. The CDR3 spans 15 residues. CDR3 sequence (DNA): TGCGCCAGCCGGGGACTAGCGGGGGAAACTGGTGAGCAGTTCTTC. This encodes CASRGLAGETGEQFF.